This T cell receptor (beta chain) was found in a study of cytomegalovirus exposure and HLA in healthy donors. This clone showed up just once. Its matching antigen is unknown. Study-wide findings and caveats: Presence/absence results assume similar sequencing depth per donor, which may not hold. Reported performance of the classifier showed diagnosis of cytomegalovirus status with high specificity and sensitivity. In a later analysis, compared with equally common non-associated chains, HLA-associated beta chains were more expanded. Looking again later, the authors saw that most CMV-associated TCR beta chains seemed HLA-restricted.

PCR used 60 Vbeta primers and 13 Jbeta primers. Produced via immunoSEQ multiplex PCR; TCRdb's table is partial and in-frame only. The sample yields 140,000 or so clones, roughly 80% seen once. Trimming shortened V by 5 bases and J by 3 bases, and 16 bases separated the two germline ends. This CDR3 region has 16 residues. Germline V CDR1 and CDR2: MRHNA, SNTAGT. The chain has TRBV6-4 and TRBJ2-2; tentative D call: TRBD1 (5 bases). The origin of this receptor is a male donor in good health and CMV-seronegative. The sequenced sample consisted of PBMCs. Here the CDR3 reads CASSPGPELDTGELFF. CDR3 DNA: TGTGCCAGCAGTCCAGGGCCAGAATTAGACACCGGGGAGCTGTTTTTT.